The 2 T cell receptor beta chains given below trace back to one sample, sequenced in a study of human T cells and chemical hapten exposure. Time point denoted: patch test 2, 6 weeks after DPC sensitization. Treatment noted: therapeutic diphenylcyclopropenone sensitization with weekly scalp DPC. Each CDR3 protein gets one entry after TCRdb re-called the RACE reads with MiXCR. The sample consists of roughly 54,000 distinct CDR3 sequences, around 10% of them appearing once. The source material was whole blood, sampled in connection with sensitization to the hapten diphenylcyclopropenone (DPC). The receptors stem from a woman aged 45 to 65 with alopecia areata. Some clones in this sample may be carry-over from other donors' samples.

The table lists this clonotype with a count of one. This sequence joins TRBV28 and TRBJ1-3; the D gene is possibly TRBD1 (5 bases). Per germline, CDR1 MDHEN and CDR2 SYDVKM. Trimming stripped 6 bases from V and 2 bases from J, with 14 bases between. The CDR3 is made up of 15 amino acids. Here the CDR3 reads CASSLGQGPGNTIYF. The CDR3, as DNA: TGTGCCAGCAGCCTCGGCCAGGGACCTGGAAACACCATATATTTT.

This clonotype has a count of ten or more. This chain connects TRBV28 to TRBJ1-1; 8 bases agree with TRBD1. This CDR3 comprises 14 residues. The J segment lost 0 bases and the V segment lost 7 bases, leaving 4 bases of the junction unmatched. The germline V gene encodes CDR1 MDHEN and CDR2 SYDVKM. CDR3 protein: CASNTDRVNTEAFF. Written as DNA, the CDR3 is TGTGCCAGCAATACGGACAGGGTGAACACTGAAGCTTTCTTT.